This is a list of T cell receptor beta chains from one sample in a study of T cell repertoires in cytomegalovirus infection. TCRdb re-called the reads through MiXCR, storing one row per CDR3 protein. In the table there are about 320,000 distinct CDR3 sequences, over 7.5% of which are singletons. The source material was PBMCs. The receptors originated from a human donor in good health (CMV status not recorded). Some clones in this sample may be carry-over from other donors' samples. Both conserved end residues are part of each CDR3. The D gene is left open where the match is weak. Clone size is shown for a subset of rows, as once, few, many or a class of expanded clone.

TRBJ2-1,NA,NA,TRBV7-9,TGTGCCAGCAGCCAGACTTGGAATGAGCAGTTCTTC,CASSQTWNEQFF
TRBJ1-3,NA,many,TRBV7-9,TGTGCCAGCAGCTTCTTCGGTGACGGTGGAAACACCATATATTTT,CASSFFGDGGNTIYF
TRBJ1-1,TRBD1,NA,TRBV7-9,TGTGCCAGCAGCTTTTTCCGGACAGGGAGGGAGGGTGACACTGAAGCTTTCTTT,CASSFFRTGREGDTEAFF
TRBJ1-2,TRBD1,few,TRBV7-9,TGTGCCAGCAGCTTTGACAGGGACTATGGCTACACCTTC,CASSFDRDYGYTF
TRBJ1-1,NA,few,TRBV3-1,TGTGCCAGCAGCCCCTTGGTGGGAACGAACACTGAAGCTTTCTTT,CASSPLVGTNTEAFF
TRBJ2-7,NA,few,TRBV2,TGTGCCAGCAGTGACCTAGAAGTCTCCTACGAGCAGTACTTC,CASSDLEVSYEQYF
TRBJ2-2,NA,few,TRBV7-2,TGTGCCAGCAGCCCTGGGGCAGGGGTGTGGTCCGGGGAGCTGTTTTTT,CASSPGAGVWSGELFF
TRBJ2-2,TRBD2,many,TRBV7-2,TGTGCCAGCAGCTTAGCTGGCGGGAGGGTCGCCGGGGAGCTGTTTTTT,CASSLAGGRVAGELFF
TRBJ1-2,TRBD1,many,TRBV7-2,TGTGCCAGCAGCTTAGGCTCGGGACAGGGGACGCGGTTTGGCTACACCTTC,CASSLGSGQGTRFGYTF
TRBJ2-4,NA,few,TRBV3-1,TGTGCCAGCAGCCAAGGGGCCAAAAACATTCAGTACTTC,CASSQGAKNIQYF
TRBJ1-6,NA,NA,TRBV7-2,TGTGCCAGCAGCTTAAAAGGGTTGTGGGATTCACCCCTCCACTTT,CASSLKGLWDSPLHF
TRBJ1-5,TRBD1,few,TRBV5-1,TGCGCCAGCAGCCCCGGGACAGGGCCTCAGCCCCAGCATTTT,CASSPGTGPQPQHF
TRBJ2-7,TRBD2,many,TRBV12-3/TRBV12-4,TGTGCCAGCAGCGGGAGGACCTACGAGCAGTACTTC,CASSGRTYEQYF
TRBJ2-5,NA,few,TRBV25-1,TGTGCCAGCAGCCCCCCTCGGCGCAGGGGAGGAGAGACCCAGTACTTC,CASSPPRRRGGETQYF
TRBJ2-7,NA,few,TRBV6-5,TGTGCCAGCAGTTACTCTGACGGGGGCCCCTACGAGCAGTACTTC,CASSYSDGGPYEQYF
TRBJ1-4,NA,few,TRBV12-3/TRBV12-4,TGTGCCAGCAGTTTACCCATCGGGCCAAATAATGAAAAACTGTTTTTT,CASSLPIGPNNEKLFF